This T cell receptor (beta chain) is from a study of blood T cell repertoires in COVID-19. Across the study: Acute-phase and convalescent COVID-19 samples originated in the United States, Italy and Spain. PBMCs, B-cell-depleted T cells, or T cells provided the cDNA or gDNA that made up the material.

Per the original methods: Amplification from reference gene primers served as the basis for estimated nucleated cell counts. Some clones are missing from TCRdb's copy, which holds only in-frame ones; the method was immunoSEQ multiplex PCR. Clone size and the V and J calls come from that table; the DNA yielded D and trimming. The sample consists of 50,000 to 60,000 clones, roughly nine tenths of them appearing once. In germline, CDR1 is LGHDT, CDR2 YNNKEL (reference sequence). Trimming left V 0 bases short and J 4 bases short, with 13 bases between. The CDR3 extends over 15 amino acids. This chain connects TRBV3-1 (or the pseudogene TRBV3-2) to TRBJ2-7, with a weak D call TRBD1 (6 bases). Sequencing used peripheral blood. This receptor was obtained from a man in his sixties with acute or convalescent COVID-19. The CDR3 sequence is CASSQDSGRGYEQYF. CDR3 DNA: TGTGCCAGCAGCCAAGATTCAGGTAGGGGGTACGAGCAGTACTTC.